The source of this T cell receptor beta chain is a study of massively parallel sequencing of T cell beta chains (dated by TCRdb to the late 2000s). Some background on the complete study: Using 5'-RACE, Illumina short-read sequencing and a dedicated short-read assembly strategy, the study profiled the diversity of human TCR beta CDR3 in peripheral blood.

Overall results and qualifications from the work: Among around 33,000 distinct clonotypes, 65.3% of clonotypes but only roughly a fifth of assemblies were accounted for by single-copy clonotypes. The reported gene usage frequencies may have been skewed by preferential PCR amplification of some TRBV and TRBJ sequences. In subsampling, clonotype counts increased linearly with read number, which indicated that sequencing depth was far from saturation. A unique TRBV gene could be assigned to only roughly 23,000 (67.4%) of the clonotypes. Since the RNA was pooled from many donors, the results capture clonotype abundance averaged across the population rather than the repertoire of any individual. CDR3 beta length spanned 21 to 81 nucleotides, with a peak at 45 nucleotides. Usage of TRBV genes spanned from more than 0.0095% for TRBV17 up to roughly 25% for TRBV20-1, while TRBJ usage spanned from more than 1.5% for TRBJ2-6 up to about 15% for TRBJ2-1. Most clonotypes (21,973 of 33,664) were supported by a single sequence read, which could in principle inflate apparent diversity.

Everyone in the donor pool was aged about 18 to 40 years, and the pool included hundreds of males and about 150 females. Peripheral leukocyte polyA+ RNA was isolated from roughly 150 liters of pooled peripheral blood. A commercial mRNA preparation from normal human peripheral blood leukocytes pooled from around 600 individuals was used as the starting material. Sequencing used an Illumina Genome Analyzer II. Two rounds of nested PCR with TRBC1/TRBC2-specific primers produced a RACE product of about 520 bp, and the RACE product was then gel-purified. To give RACE a 5' anchor, first-strand cDNA synthesis used a TRBC-specific primer together with a template-switching oligonucleotide. Since the RACE amplicon was too long to sequence directly with short reads, the amplicon was concatemerized by ligation and then sheared by sonication. PAGE was used to isolate a size fraction of 100 to 300 bp, and that fraction then underwent shotgun sequencing on the Illumina platform. In separate sequencing runs on an Illumina GAII, 18.8 million 36-nt reads and 21.7 million 50-nt single-end reads were generated. Turning to the authors' computational methods: iSSAKE, run with parameters -m 15, -o 2 and -r 0.7, was used to assemble the pooled about 38,000,000 reads. Reads that aligned to the ends of Ensembl TRBV gene predictions and carried unmatched junctional bases were used to seed de novo CDR3 beta assemblies. Clonotype abundance was estimated from the number of matching assembled contigs rather than from raw read depth. Of the assembled clonotypes, roughly 2,100 (about 5.9%) had in-frame stop codons and were removed, leaving roughly 35,000 productive clonotypes. Of the 250 to 300 unique TCR sequences obtained by Sanger sequencing of cloned RACE products, approximately 70% were also present in the Illumina assembly. TCRdb's own reprocessing of the public reads used fastp at Q25 and MiXCR and kept productive beta chains. Here each entry gathers all rows of one CDR3 protein and keeps the most common genes and DNA. The V and J calls were determined by TCRdb, not by the authors. Here the sample has fewer than 4,500 distinct CDR3 sequences; roughly 37% occur a single time. The ten biggest clones cover roughly 3% of the sample.

Including cysteine and phenylalanine, the CDR3 has 13 amino acids. Only the CDR3 DNA is retained, 39 bases long and in frame from the first base. Relative to germline, V is 3 bases shorter and J is 4 bases shorter, with 9 bases between their ends. The germline V gene encodes CDR1 ENHRY and CDR2 SYGVKD. Points on this clonotype: No antigen is known for it. It has no much larger one-base neighbor in the sample; base qualities were not kept.

Sequencing was performed on commercial RNA from peripheral blood pooled from many donors. The rearrangement combines TRBV10-3 with TRBJ2-5, with the D segment identity uncertain. The source is a pool of human donors in good health; the sample was commercial RNA pooled from many donors. The nucleotide sequence reads TGTGCCATCAGTGACAGACTGAGAGAGACCCAGTACTTC. This translates into CAISDRLRETQYF.